These 6 T cell receptor beta chains share one sample of origin, sequenced in a study of blood T cell repertoires in COVID-19. Data came from immunoSEQ multiplex PCR; TCRdb stores just in-frame clones and leaves some out. This table holds roughly 100,000 clones, over 75% found once. Specimen: peripheral blood. Source of these receptors: a human donor in a cohort sampled during active or convalescent COVID-19.

The J gene is TRBJ2-5, the V gene TRBV5-1; 16 bases align to TRBD2. The CDR3 sequence is 20 residues long. CDR1 SGHRS and CDR2 YFSETQ come from the germline V gene. Unmatched junction bases numbered 8, after V lost 0 bases and J lost 0 bases. CDR3 in DNA: TGCGCCAGCAGCTTGGATCCCCCGGGACTAGCGGGGGGGTACCAAGAGACCCAGTACTTC. It specifies CASSLDPPGLAGGYQETQYF.

The chain employs TRBV2 and TRBJ1-1; TRBD1 might be the D (6 bases). This CDR3 comprises 16 residues. V lost 7 bases and J lost 0, with 18 bases in between. The germline V gene encodes CDR1 SNHLY and CDR2 FYNNEI. CDR3: CASTLSGGGMNTEAFF. The CDR3 region has the DNA TGTGCCAGCACCCTAAGTGGCGGGGGCATGAACACTGAAGCTTTCTTT.

V gene TRBV28 combines with J gene TRBJ1-3, with D perhaps matching TRBD1 (5 bases). The germline gives CDR1 MDHEN, CDR2 SYDVKM. The CDR3 runs to 14 residues. V lost 6 bases and J 0 bases, leaving 9 bases between the germline ends. The CDR3 bases are TGTGCCAGCAGGACAGACCCCTCTGGAAACACCATATATTTT. Encoded protein: CASRTDPSGNTIYF.

V and J are TRBV7-2 and TRBJ2-6; 14 positions match TRBD2. Germline V gives CDR1 SGHTA, CDR2 FQGNSA. The CDR3 covers 19 residues. Losses at the gene ends were 7 bases for V and 2 bases for J; bases not matched to a gene: 10. CDR3 residues: CASIPIRTSGGPGANVLTF. DNA of the CDR3: TGTGCCAGCATACCGATAAGGACTAGCGGGGGGCCTGGGGCCAACGTCCTGACTTTC.

The CDR3 region has the DNA TGCGCCAGCAGCTCACTAGGGGAGACCCAGTACTTC. This translates into CASSSLGETQYF. The rearrangement joins TRBV5-1 to TRBJ2-5, with a possible D match to TRBD2 (5 bases). Germline CDR1 SGHRS, CDR2 YFSETQ. The CDR3 consists of 12 residues. Trimming took 3 bases from V and 5 from J, leaving 8 bases between them.

The chain carries TRBV5-1 and TRBJ1-4; 7 bases line up with TRBD1. Germline loops: CDR1 SGHRS, CDR2 YFSETQ. J gave up 2 bases and V 4 bases, and 8 bases lay outside the gene matches. The CDR3 runs 16 residues. CDR3 in amino acids: CASSKDRVATNEKLFF. DNA for the CDR3: TGCGCCAGCAGCAAAGACAGGGTGGCGACTAATGAAAAACTGTTTTTT.